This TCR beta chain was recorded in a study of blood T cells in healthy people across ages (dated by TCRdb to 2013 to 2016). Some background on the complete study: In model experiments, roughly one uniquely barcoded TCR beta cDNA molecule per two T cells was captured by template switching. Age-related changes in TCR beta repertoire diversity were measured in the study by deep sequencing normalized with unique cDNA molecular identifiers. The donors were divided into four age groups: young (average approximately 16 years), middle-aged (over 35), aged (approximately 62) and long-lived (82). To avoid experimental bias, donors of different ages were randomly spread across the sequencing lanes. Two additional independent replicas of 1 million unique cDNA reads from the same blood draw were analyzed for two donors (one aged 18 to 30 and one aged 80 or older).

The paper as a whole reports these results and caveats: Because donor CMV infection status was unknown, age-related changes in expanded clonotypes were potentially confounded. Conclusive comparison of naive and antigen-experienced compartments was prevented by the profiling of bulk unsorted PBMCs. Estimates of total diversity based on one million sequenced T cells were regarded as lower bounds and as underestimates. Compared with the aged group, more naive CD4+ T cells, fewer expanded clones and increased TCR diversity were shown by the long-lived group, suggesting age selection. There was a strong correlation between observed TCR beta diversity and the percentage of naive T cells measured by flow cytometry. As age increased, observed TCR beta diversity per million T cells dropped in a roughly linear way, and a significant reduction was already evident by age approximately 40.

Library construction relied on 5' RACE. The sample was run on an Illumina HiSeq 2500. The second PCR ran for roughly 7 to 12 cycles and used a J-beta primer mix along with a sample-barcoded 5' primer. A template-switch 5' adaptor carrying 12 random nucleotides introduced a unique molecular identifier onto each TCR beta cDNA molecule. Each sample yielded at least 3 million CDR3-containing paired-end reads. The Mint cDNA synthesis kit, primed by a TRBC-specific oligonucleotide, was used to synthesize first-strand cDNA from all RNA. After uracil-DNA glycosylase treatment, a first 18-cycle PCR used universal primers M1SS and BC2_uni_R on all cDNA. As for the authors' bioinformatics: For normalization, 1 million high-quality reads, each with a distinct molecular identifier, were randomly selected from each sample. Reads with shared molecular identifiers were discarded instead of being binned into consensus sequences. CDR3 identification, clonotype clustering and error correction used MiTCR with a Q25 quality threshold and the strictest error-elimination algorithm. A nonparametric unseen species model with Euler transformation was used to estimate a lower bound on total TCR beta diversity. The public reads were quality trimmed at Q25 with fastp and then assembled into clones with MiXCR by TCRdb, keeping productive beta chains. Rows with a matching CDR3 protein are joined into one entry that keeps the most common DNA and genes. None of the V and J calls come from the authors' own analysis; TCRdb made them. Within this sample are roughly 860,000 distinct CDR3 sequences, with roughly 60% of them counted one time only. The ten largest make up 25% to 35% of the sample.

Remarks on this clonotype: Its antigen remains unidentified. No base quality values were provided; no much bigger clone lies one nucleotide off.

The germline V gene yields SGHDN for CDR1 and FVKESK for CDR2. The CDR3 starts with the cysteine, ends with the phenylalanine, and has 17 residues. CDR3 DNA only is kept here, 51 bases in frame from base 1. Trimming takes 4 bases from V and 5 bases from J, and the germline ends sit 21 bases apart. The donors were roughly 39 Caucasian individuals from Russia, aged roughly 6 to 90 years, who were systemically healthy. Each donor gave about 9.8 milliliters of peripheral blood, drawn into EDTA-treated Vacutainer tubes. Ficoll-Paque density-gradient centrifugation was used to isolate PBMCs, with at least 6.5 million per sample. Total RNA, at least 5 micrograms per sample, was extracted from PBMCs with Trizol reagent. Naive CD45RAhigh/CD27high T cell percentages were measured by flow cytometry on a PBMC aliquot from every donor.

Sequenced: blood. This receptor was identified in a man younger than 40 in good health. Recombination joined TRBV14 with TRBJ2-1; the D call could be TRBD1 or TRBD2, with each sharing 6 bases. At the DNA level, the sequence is TGTGCCAGCAGCCTCTGGGGTCCCGGGGGCCGGGACAATGAGCAGTTCTTC. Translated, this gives CASSLWGPGGRDNEQFF. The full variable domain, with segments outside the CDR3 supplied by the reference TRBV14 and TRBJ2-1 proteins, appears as EAGVTQFPSHSVIEKGQTVTLRCDPISGHDNLYWYRRVMGKEIKFLLHFVKESKQDESGMPNNRFLAERTGGTYSTLKVQPAELEDSGVYFCASSLWGPGGRDNEQFFGPGTRLTVL.